This T cell receptor beta chain came from a study of cytomegalovirus exposure and HLA in healthy donors. Study-level results: Productive rates of about 87% or about 30% were seen for most TCR beta V segments in an earlier analysis. Among the sequence variants, a highly shared cluster was likely an artifact of sequencing.

Trimming took 6 bases from V and 2 from J; bases not matched to a gene: 17. The germline V gene has CDR1 MNHEY and CDR2 SMNVEV (reference sequence). The CDR3 contains 19 residues. Comment on this clone: Antigen: not known.

60 Vbeta and 13 Jbeta primers were used in PCR. Only in-frame clones appear in the TCRdb table, and some are missing; sequencing was by immunoSEQ multiplex PCR. The table records under 150,000 clones, roughly 71% of them present only once. The chain combines TRBV27 with TRBJ2-1, with 9 bases identical to TRBD1. The clonotype comes from a man younger than 35 in good health and CMV-seropositive. Material for sequencing was PBMCs. Here the CDR3 reads CASRTTSGTGWGAYNEQFF. The CDR3 nucleotides are TGTGCCAGCAGAACCACCTCCGGGACAGGGTGGGGCGCCTACAATGAGCAGTTCTTC.